Each of the 8 T cell receptor beta chains below was sequenced from the same sample in a study of beta chain features in type 1 diabetes. The study reverse transcribed the entire isolated RNA, so it sequenced expressed TCRB transcripts. Measured with immunoSEQ multiplex PCR; TCRdb has only the in-frame clones, and not every one. In the table there are about 360,000 clones, 10% to 15% of which are singletons. The sample comprised naive CD4+ T cells from blood. The receptors were gathered from a man younger than 30 in good health.

This clone was seen just once. The rearrangement uses TRBV28 and TRBJ2-7; D possibly corresponds to TRBD1 (6 bases). CDR1 MDHEN and CDR2 SYDVKM come from the germline V gene. This CDR3 is built from 13 residues. The germline V and J ends were trimmed by 3 bases and 5 bases, with 11 bases remaining between them. The CDR3 spells CASSFWGQDEQYF. The CDR3 region has the DNA TGTGCCAGCAGTTTCTGGGGGCAAGACGAGCAGTACTTC.

V is TRBV19 and J is TRBJ1-5, with no clear D. CDR1 and CDR2 from the germline V gene are LNHDA and SQIVND (reference sequence). CDR3 length: 13 residues. Between the trimmed V and J ends, which lost 4 bases and 0 bases, there was a span of 4 bases. The CDR3 nucleotides are TGTGCCAGTAGTACCGTTAGCAATCAGCCCCAGCATTTT. Protein sequence: CASSTVSNQPQHF. Based on the CDR3 plus reference TRBV19 and TRBJ1-5, the full variable domain is DGGITQSPKYLFRKEGQNVTLSCEQNLNHDAMYWYRQDPGQGLRLIYYSQIVNDFQKGDIAEGYSVSREKKESFPLTVTSAQKNPTAFYLCASSTVSNQPQHFGDGTRLSIL.

The chain links TRBV4-3 to TRBJ2-7; 8 nucleotides align to TRBD1. Unmatched junction bases numbered 8, after V lost 1 base and J lost 3 bases. The CDR3 is 16 amino acids. Germline V gene sequence: CDR1 LGHNA, CDR2 YSLEER. The CDR3 reads CASSQAPGQGIYEQYF. The CDR3 DNA sequence: TGCGCCAGCAGCCAAGCACCCGGACAGGGTATCTACGAGCAGTACTTC.

This clone appeared a few times. This chain connects TRBV7-9 to TRBJ1-5, with 7 bases that match TRBD1. V was pared by 5 bases and J by 7 bases, with 8 bases of the junction left unmatched. CDR3 length: 14 amino acids. The germline CDR1 and CDR2 sequences are SEHNR and FQNEAQ (reference sequence). The CDR3 loop reads CASSRQGTGQPQHF. As DNA, the CDR3 is TGTGCCAGCAGCCGACAGGGTACGGGACAGCCCCAGCATTTT.

This clone occurred a few times. V is TRBV30 and J is TRBJ2-7, with 9 bases matching TRBD2. This CDR3 contains 13 residues. Trimming took 0 bases from V and 7 from J; bases not matched to a gene: 4. Germline loops: CDR1 GTSNPN, CDR2 SVGIG (reference sequence). The CDR3, as DNA: TGTGCCTGGAGTGTACGGCTAGCGGGAGAGCAGTACTTC. This gives the protein CAWSVRLAGEQYF.

V usage is TRBV6-5 and J usage is TRBJ2-5; the D is unclear. The length of the CDR3 is 12 residues. Per the germline V gene, CDR1 is MNHEY and CDR2 is SVGAGI. Trimming took off 4 bases at V and 5 bases at J, with 8 bases between the two ends. CDR3 DNA: TGTGCCAGCAGTTTCTCTCGGGAGACCCAGTACTTC. As protein: CASSFSRETQYF.

On this clone: At one end the junction does not follow the germline gene, possibly because of a read error. The chain links TRBV28 to TRBJ2-7, with D perhaps matching TRBD1 (7 bases). This CDR3 has 11 residues. Per the germline V gene, CDR1 is MDHEN and CDR2 is SYDVKM. In DNA form, the CDR3 reads TGTGCCAGCAGTTCGTTGGCGGGGACAGCCTTC. Protein sequence: CASSSLAGTAF.

The J gene is TRBJ2-6, the V gene TRBV11-2; D not certain. The CDR3 contains 13 residues. Germline V gives CDR1 SGHAT, CDR2 FQNNGV. Trimming took 7 bases from V and 2 from J, leaving 6 bases between them. The CDR3 nucleotides are TGTGCCAGCACCGTTACTGGGGCCAACGTCCTGACTTTC. Translated, it gives CASTVTGANVLTF.